At least ten counts were recorded for the clone carrying this T cell receptor beta chain. V was shortened by 6 bases and J by 9 bases, with 14 bases between the two germline ends. Per germline, CDR1 MNHEY and CDR2 SMNVEV (reference sequence). This CDR3 spans 12 amino acids. MiXCR, run by TCRdb on the reads, gives a single entry per CDR3 protein. Among 55,000 to 85,000 distinct CDR3 sequences, more than 3% were seen once, and the ten largest hold roughly 22%. The data derive from a study of T cell repertoires in cytomegalovirus infection. The source of this sequence is a human donor in good health (CMV status not recorded). Some clones in this sample may be carry-over from other donors' samples. Sequenced input: PBMCs. The chain carries TRBV27 and TRBJ1-2, with D unresolved. The CDR3 sequence: CASRSPDGSYTF. CDR3 DNA sequence: TGTGCCAGCAGATCCCCGGACGGAAGCTACACCTTC.